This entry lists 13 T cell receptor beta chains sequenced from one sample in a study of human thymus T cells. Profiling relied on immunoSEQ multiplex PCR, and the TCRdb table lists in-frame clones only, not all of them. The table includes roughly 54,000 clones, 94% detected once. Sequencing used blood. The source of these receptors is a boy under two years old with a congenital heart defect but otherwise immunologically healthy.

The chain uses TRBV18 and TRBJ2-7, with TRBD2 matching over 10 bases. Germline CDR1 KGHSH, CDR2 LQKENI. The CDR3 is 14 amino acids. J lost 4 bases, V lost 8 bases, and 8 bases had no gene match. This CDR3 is CASADGTSDYEQYF. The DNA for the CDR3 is TGTGCCAGCGCGGACGGGACTAGCGATTACGAGCAGTACTTC.

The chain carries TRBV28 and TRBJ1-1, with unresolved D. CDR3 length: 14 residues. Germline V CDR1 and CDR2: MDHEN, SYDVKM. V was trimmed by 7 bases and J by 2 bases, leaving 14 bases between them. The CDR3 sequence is CASTPAALNTEAFF. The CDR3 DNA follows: TGTGCCAGCACCCCAGCCGCCCTTAACACTGAAGCTTTCTTT. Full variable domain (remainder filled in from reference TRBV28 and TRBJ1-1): DVKVTQSSRYLVKRTGEKVFLECVQDMDHENMFWYRQDPGLGLRLIYFSYDVKMKEKGDIPEGYSVSREKKERFSLILESASTNQTSMYLCASTPAALNTEAFFGQGTRLTVV.

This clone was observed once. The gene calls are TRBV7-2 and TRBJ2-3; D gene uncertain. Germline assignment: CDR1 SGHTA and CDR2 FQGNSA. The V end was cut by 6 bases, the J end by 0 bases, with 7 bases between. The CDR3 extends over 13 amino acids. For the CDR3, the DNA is TGTGCCAGCAGACGGAGCAGCACAGATACGCAGTATTTT. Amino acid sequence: CASRRSSTDTQYF.

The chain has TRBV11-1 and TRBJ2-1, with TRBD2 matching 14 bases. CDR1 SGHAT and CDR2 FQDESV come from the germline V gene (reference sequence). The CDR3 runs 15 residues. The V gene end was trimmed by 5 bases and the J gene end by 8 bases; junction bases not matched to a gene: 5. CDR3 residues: CASSLGTSGRYEQFF. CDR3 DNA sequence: TGTGCCAGCAGCCTGGGGACTAGCGGGAGATATGAGCAGTTCTTC.

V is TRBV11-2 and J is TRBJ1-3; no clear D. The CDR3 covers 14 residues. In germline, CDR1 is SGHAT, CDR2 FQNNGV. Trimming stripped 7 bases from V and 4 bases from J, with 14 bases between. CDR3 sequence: CASTPGVVGNTIYF. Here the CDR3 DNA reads TGTGCCAGCACCCCTGGCGTAGTGGGAAACACCATATATTTT.

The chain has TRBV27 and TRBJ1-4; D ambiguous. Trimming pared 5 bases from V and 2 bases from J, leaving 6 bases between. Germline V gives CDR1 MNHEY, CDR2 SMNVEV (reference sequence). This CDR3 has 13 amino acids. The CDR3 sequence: CASSPDTNEKLFF. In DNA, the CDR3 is TGTGCCAGCAGTCCCGATACTAATGAAAAACTGTTTTTT.

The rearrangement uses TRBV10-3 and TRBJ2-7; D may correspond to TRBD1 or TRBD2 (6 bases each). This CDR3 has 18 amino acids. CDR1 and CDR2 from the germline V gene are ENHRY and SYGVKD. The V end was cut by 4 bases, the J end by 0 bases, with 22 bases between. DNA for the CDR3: TGTGCCATCAGTGTAAAACCAATACCGGGGGCCAGCTCCTACGAGCAGTACTTC. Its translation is CAISVKPIPGASSYEQYF.

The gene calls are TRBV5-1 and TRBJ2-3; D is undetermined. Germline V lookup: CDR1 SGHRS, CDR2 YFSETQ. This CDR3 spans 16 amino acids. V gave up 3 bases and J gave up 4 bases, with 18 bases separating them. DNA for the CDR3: TGCGCCAGCAGCTCGACTCGGACCTCCAGATCAGATACGCAGTATTTT. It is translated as CASSSTRTSRSDTQYF. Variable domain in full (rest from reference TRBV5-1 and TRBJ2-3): KAGVTQTPRYLIKTRGQQVTLSCSPISGHRSVSWYQQTPGQGLQFLFEYFSETQRNKGNFPGRFSGRQFSNSRSEMNVSTLELGDSALYLCASSSTRTSRSDTQYFGPGTRLTVL.

In DNA, the CDR3 is TGTGCCAGCAGCCTAGGACTAGCAGAGACCCAGTACTTC. It encodes CASSLGLAETQYF. V usage is TRBV7-2 and J usage is TRBJ2-5; 8 bases map to TRBD2. This CDR3 contains 13 residues. The germline V gene encodes CDR1 SGHTA and CDR2 FQGNSA. Losses at the gene ends were 5 bases for V and 4 bases for J; bases not matched to a gene: 3.

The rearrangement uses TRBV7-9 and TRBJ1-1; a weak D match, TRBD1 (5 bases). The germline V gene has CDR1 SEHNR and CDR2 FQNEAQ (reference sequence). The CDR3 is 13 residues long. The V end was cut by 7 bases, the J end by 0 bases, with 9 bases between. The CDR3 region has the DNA TGTGCCAGCACTCTGGGGCTGAACACTGAAGCTTTCTTT. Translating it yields CASTLGLNTEAFF.

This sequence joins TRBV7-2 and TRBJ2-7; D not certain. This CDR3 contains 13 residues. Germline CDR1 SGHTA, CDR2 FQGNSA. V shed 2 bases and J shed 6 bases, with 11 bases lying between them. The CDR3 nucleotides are TGTGCCAGCAGCTTATGGCAGTCGGGCGAGCAGTACTTC. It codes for CASSLWQSGEQYF. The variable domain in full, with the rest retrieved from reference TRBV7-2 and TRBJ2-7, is GAGVSQSPSNKVTEKGKDVELRCDPISGHTALYWYRQSLGQGLEFLIYFQGNSAPDKSGLPSDRFSAERTGGSVSTLTIQRTQQEDSAVYLCASSLWQSGEQYFGPGTRLTVT.

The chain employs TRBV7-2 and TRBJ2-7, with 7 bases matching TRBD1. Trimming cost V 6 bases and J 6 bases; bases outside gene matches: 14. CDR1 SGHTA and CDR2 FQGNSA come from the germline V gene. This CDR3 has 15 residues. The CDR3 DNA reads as TGTGCCAGCAGTTCTGGGACAGTTAGGTTCCGCGAGCAGTACTTC. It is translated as CASSSGTVRFREQYF.

CDR3 loop: CASSIEGGRTGELFF. CDR3 DNA sequence: TGTGCCAGCAGTATAGAGGGGGGGCGCACCGGGGAGCTGTTTTTT. V gene TRBV5-4 combines with J gene TRBJ2-2; perhaps TRBD2 as D (7 bases). Germline CDR1 reads SGHNT; CDR2 reads YYREEE (reference sequence). V shed 5 bases and J shed 4 bases, with 15 bases lying between them. This CDR3 region has 15 residues.